Below, 10 T cell receptor beta chains from the same sample are listed, as sequenced in a study of OX40 agonist ivuxolimab in advanced cancers. The protocol was immunoSEQ multiplex PCR, while the TCRdb copy is restricted to in-frame clones and leaves out a portion. The sample includes 25,000 to 30,000 clones, less than 90% of them seen just once. The sequencing used CD4+ or CD8+ T cells sorted from blood, collected in a trial of the OX40 agonist ivuxolimab. Every receptor here comes from an adult with an advanced solid tumor such as melanoma, head and neck, liver or kidney cancer.

This clone has more than one count but fewer than ten. The chain carries TRBV6-1 and TRBJ1-1, with a possible D match to TRBD1 (5 bases). Germline values: CDR1 MNHNS, CDR2 SASEGT. The CDR3 spans 14 residues. Trimming left V 3 bases short and J 1 base short, with 9 bases between. The CDR3 nucleotides read TGTGCCAGCAGTGAGTGGGGGACGAACACTGAAGCTTTCTTT. Its protein product is CASSEWGTNTEAFF.

The chain combines TRBV7-2 with TRBJ1-2; D remains ambiguous. Per the germline V gene, CDR1 is SGHTA and CDR2 is FQGNSA. The CDR3 loop spans 10 amino acids. Deletions cut 5 bases from V and 4 bases from J, with 2 bases between. The CDR3 loop is CASSAYGYTF. CDR3 DNA sequence: TGTGCCAGCAGCGCCTATGGCTACACCTTC.

V gene TRBV5-1 combines with J gene TRBJ2-7, with a tentative D call TRBD1 (6 bases). Trimming pared 2 bases from V and 3 bases from J, leaving 9 bases between. The CDR3 runs 13 residues. Germline CDR1 SGHRS, CDR2 YFSETQ. Written as DNA, the CDR3 is TGCGCCAGCAGCTTCCGGACAGACTACGAGCAGTACTTC. This encodes CASSFRTDYEQYF.

This chain uses TRBV7-9 with TRBJ2-2, with D unresolved. Trimming pared 7 bases from V and 2 bases from J, leaving 2 bases between. CDR1 is SEHNR, CDR2 FQNEAQ, per germline (reference sequence). This CDR3 comprises 11 residues. CDR3 in amino acids: CASTNTGELFF. CDR3 bases: TGTGCCAGCACAAACACCGGGGAGCTGTTTTTT.

The rearrangement joins TRBV6-1 to TRBJ2-1; D possibly corresponds to TRBD1 (5 bases). Germline V CDR1 and CDR2: MNHNS, SASEGT. The CDR3 covers 20 residues. Deletions cut 1 base from V and 4 bases from J, with 26 bases between. CDR3 in DNA: TGTGCCAGCAGTGAAGAATTCGGCAGGGTTTTAACTGTTCGGTACAATGAGCAGTTCTTC. This encodes CASSEEFGRVLTVRYNEQFF.

J is TRBJ1-1 and V is TRBV30; no firm D call. The CDR3 totals 11 residues. Trimming left V 4 bases short and J 11 bases short, with 14 bases between. CDR1 GTSNPN and CDR2 SVGIG come from the germline V gene (reference sequence). DNA of the CDR3: TGTGCCTGGAAACGGAGAAATGGCGCTTTCTTT. Translated: CAWKRRNGAFF.

Only one count was recorded for this clone. This chain connects TRBV27 to TRBJ2-3; D uncertain. This CDR3 comprises 13 residues. V was trimmed by 0 bases and J by 1 base, leaving 2 bases between them. CDR1 and CDR2 (germline): MNHEY, SMNVEV (reference sequence). The CDR3 protein is CASSLSRTDTQYF. CDR3 coding DNA: TGTGCCAGCAGTTTATCGCGCACAGATACGCAGTATTTT.

V and J are TRBV7-9 and TRBJ1-6; no definite D call. The CDR3 is 14 amino acids. Germline CDR1 is SEHNR and CDR2 is FQNEAQ (reference sequence). V was trimmed by 6 bases and J by 8 bases, leaving 14 bases between them. The CDR3 region has the DNA TGTGCCAGCAGACCTTATGCAGTGGATTCACCCCTCCACTTT. Its translation: CASRPYAVDSPLHF.

The chain combines TRBV2 with TRBJ2-6; D is ambiguous. Trimming cost V 6 bases and J 1 base, with 7 bases left between them. Per the germline V gene, CDR1 is SNHLY and CDR2 is FYNNEI. There are 14 residues in the CDR3. The CDR3 reads CASSSFSGANVLTF. CDR3 DNA sequence: TGTGCCAGCAGCTCTTTTTCTGGGGCCAACGTCCTGACTTTC.

The CDR3 sequence: CASSMTGLDGYTF. DNA of the CDR3: TGTGCCAGCAGTATGACAGGTCTTGATGGCTACACCTTC. This chain joins TRBV27 and TRBJ1-2; perhaps TRBD1 as D (6 bases). V gave up 5 bases and J gave up 6 bases, with 13 bases separating them. Per the germline V gene, CDR1 is MNHEY and CDR2 is SMNVEV (reference sequence). The CDR3 contains 13 residues.